Listed below are T cell receptor beta chains from one sample, sequenced in a study of T-cell reconstitution after alpha-beta-depleted transplantation in children. Using its own MiXCR run on the PCR reads, TCRdb lists one record per CDR3 protein. The table includes 150,000 to 250,000 distinct CDR3 sequences, approximately 15% detected once. Sequencing used PBMCs from the stem cell graft donor, obtained from the stem cell graft. The receptors derive from a human donor who donated a stem cell graft to a child with acute lymphoblastic leukemia. The CDR3 runs from the conserved cysteine through the conserved F or W. Each record gives: clone size, J gene, V gene, D gene, CDR3 DNA, CDR3 protein. The D gene is left open where the match is weak. Not every row has a clone size; where given, it reads once, few, many or a size class.

>many|TRBJ2-1|TRBV5-1|.
TGCGCCAGCAGCTTGGGGGGGGAGATCAATGAGCAGTTCTTC
CASSLGGEINEQFF
>.|TRBJ2-6|TRBV6-1|.
TGTGCCAGCACCCGAGGTGGGCATGGGGCCAACGTCCTGACTTTC
CASTRGGHGANVLTF
>.|TRBJ1-1|TRBV18|.
TGTGCCAGCTCAACACCACGGAGGGACCCGAACACTGAAGCTTTCTTT
CASSTPRRDPNTEAFF
>.|TRBJ2-4|TRBV7-6|.
TGTGCCAGCAGCTTAGGGGGAGTACTAGCCAAAAACAGTCAGTACTTC
CASSLGGVLAKNSQYF
>.|TRBJ2-3|TRBV19|.
TGTGCCAGTAGTAGTGTGGAGGCAGCTACAGATACGCAGTATTTT
CASSSVEAATDTQYF
>many|TRBJ2-5|TRBV20-1|TRBD1
TGCAGTGCTAGAATACCAGGGGGCGGGGAGACCCAGTACTTC
CSARIPGGGETQYF
>many|TRBJ2-7|TRBV20-1|.
TGCAGTGCTAGAGCGGACACCAAGCAGTACTTC
CSARADTKQYF
>.|TRBJ2-7|TRBV28|.
TGTGCCAGCAGTTCCCGAAAGCGGCAGGGGCGGGTCGAGCAGTACTTC
CASSSRKRQGRVEQYF
>many|TRBJ2-7|TRBV27|.
TGTGCCAGCAGTTTAGGAGGGATTCCCTACGAGCAGTACTTC
CASSLGGIPYEQYF
>.|TRBJ2-3|TRBV5-1|TRBD2
TGCGCCAGCAGCGGGGGACTAGCGGGATCGAGTTCAGATACGCAGTATTTT
CASSGGLAGSSSDTQYF
>many|TRBJ2-5|TRBV5-1|TRBD2
TGCGCCAGCAGCTTGGAGGGACTAGAAGGGACCCAGTACTTC
CASSLEGLEGTQYF
>.|TRBJ2-5|TRBV10-3|.
TGTGCCATCATGGGGTCGAGAGAGACCCAGTACTTC
CAIMGSRETQYF
>.|TRBJ2-7|TRBV2|.
TGTGCCGGACGAGGGCCTCTATACGAGCAGTACTTC
CAGRGPLYEQYF
>.|TRBJ1-1|TRBV10-3|.
TGTGCCATCAGCCGGGACGTCGGGAACACTGAAGCTTTCTTT
CAISRDVGNTEAFF
>many|TRBJ1-1|TRBV9|.
TGTGCCAGCAGCATAGGGGTGAACACTGAAGCTTTCTTT
CASSIGVNTEAFF
>.|TRBJ2-3|TRBV7-9|.
TGTGCCAGCAGCTTAGAGTTTGCGACAGTGGGGCGAGATACGCAGTATTTT
CASSLEFATVGRDTQYF
>few|TRBJ1-6|TRBV7-9|.
TGTGCCAGCAGCCCCCGACAGAATTCACCCCTCCACTTT
CASSPRQNSPLHF
>many|TRBJ2-1|TRBV29-1|TRBD2
TGCAGCGTCGGGAGACTAGCGGGCACTTACAATGAGCAGTTCTTC
CSVGRLAGTYNEQFF
>many|TRBJ2-6|TRBV7-9|.
TGTGCCAGCAGCTTAGGGGCTGGGGCCAACGTCCTGACTTTC
CASSLGAGANVLTF
>.|TRBJ2-1|TRBV11-3|.
TGTGCCAGCAGCCCAGAGGTCGGGATTAGAGGCTACAATGAGCAGTTCTTC
CASSPEVGIRGYNEQFF
>many|TRBJ2-1|TRBV29-1|TRBD2
TGCAGCGTTGTGGCTAGCGGGAGTCGGGAGCAGTTCTTC
CSVVASGSREQFF
>many|TRBJ1-1|TRBV5-1|TRBD1
TGCGCCAGCAGCCCCGGGACAGGGGGTAACACTGAAGCTTTCTTT
CASSPGTGGNTEAFF
>few|TRBJ2-7|TRBV20-1|.
TGCAGGGTAAAGGACAGATCCTACGAGCAGTACTTC
CRVKDRSYEQYF
>many|TRBJ1-3|TRBV12-3/TRBV12-4|TRBD1
TGTGCCAGCAGTTTGACAGGGGGCTCGAGAAACACCATATATTTT
CASSLTGGSRNTIYF
>many|TRBJ2-5|TRBV5-1|.
TGCGCCAGCAGCGCGTCAGTAACCCAAGAGACCCAGTACTTC
CASSASVTQETQYF
>few|TRBJ2-4|TRBV6-1|TRBD1
TGTGCCAGCAGTGAAGTACTACTGGTTGCTTCGCCTGACAGGGGGCGAGACATTCAGTACTTC
CASSEVLLVASPDRGRDIQYF
>many|TRBJ2-1|TRBV7-9|.
TGTGCCAGCAGCTTAGAGGGGCGACATCTGTTCTTC
CASSLEGRHLFF
>many|TRBJ1-1|TRBV5-1|.
TGCGCCAGCAGCCTCGTCGGAAGAAACACTGAAGCTTTCTTT
CASSLVGRNTEAFF
>many|TRBJ1-1|TRBV5-1|TRBD1
TGCGCCAGCAGCTTGGGTATGGTACAAGGGGGCCGGAACACTGAAGCTTTCTTT
CASSLGMVQGGRNTEAFF
>.|TRBJ1-2|TRBV5-1|.
TGCGCCAGCAGCCCCACGGGGTCCCTAAACTATGGCTACACCTTC
CASSPTGSLNYGYTF
>few|TRBJ2-6|TRBV19|.
TGTGCCAGTAGTACTAGGTATACCCCTGGGGCCAACGTCCTGACTTTC
CASSTRYTPGANVLTF
>many|TRBJ2-5|TRBV7-6|.
TGTGCCAGCAGCTTAGAGATTCTTGAGACCCAGTACTTC
CASSLEILETQYF
>many|TRBJ2-7|TRBV6-5|TRBD2
TGTGCCAGCAGCTACCGAACCGGGACTAGCGTATACGAGCAGTACTTC
CASSYRTGTSVYEQYF
>.|TRBJ2-1|TRBV20-1|TRBD2
TGCAGTGCTCGACTAGCGGGAATCTACAATGAGCAGTTCTTC
CSARLAGIYNEQFF
>.|TRBJ2-5|TRBV19|.
TGTGCCAGTAGCCGGAATTTTCAAGAGACCCAGTACTTC
CASSRNFQETQYF
>many|TRBJ1-1|TRBV5-1|.
TGCGCCAGCAGCTTGGCACCGGGGGCTGGTGGCGAAGCTTTCTTT
CASSLAPGAGGEAFF
>many|TRBJ2-7|TRBV5-1|TRBD1
TGCGCCAGCAGGCCCGGGACAGGCCCCTACGAGCAGTACTTC
CASRPGTGPYEQYF
>many|TRBJ2-4|TRBV12-3/TRBV12-4|TRBD2
TGTGCCAGCAGTACGCCGGGAGGCGGGCCCAAAAACATTCAGTACTTC
CASSTPGGGPKNIQYF
>.|TRBJ2-7|TRBV7-8|TRBD1
TGTGCCAGCAGCAACAGGGGAAGGTCCTACGAGCAGTACTTC
CASSNRGRSYEQYF
>many|TRBJ1-5|TRBV7-8|.
TGTGCCAGCATCCTAGATGCTGGGGAAAATCAGCCCCAGCATTTT
CASILDAGENQPQHF
>many|TRBJ2-7|TRBV25-1|.
TGTGCCAGCAGTAGGGACGGTCTCTCCTACGAGCAGTACTTC
CASSRDGLSYEQYF
>many|TRBJ2-1|TRBV2|TRBD2
TGTGCCGGTCTTATTAGCGGGAGCTACAATGAGCAGTTCTTC
CAGLISGSYNEQFF
>many|TRBJ2-7|TRBV5-1|TRBD1
TGCGCCAGCAGCTTGTTCCCGGACAGGGATAGCTACGAGCAGTACTTC
CASSLFPDRDSYEQYF
>many|TRBJ2-3|TRBV28|TRBD1
TGTGCCAGCAGTTTATTTACAGGGGATGCCGCAGATACGCAGTATTTT
CASSLFTGDAADTQYF
>many|TRBJ2-7|TRBV9|.
TGTGCCAGCAGCGAGGACTCGAGCCTAGGCGAGCAGTACTTC
CASSEDSSLGEQYF
>.|TRBJ2-2|TRBV24-1|TRBD1
TGTGCCACCAGTGATTTAACGGGGACAGGATTGGCCGGGGAGCTGTTTTTT
CATSDLTGTGLAGELFF